This T cell receptor beta chain was recovered during a study of blood T cell repertoires in COVID-19. Study at large: Samples came from the United States, Italy and Spain, spanning acute and convalescent COVID-19. PBMCs, B-cell-depleted T cells, or T cells were the source of the cDNA or gDNA that made up the material.

The CDR3 covers 13 residues. The germline V and J ends were trimmed by 0 bases and 5 bases, with 5 bases remaining between them. Germline CDR1 MNHNY, CDR2 SVGAGI (reference sequence). Sequencing used immunoSEQ multiplex PCR; TCRdb keeps in-frame clones, though not all of them. The sample has 100,000 to 150,000 clones; about 88% are singletons. This clonotype was sampled from a human donor in a cohort sampled during active COVID-19. This sequence joins TRBV6-6 and TRBJ1-5; D remains ambiguous. Material for sequencing was peripheral blood. The CDR3 DNA reads TGTGCCAGCAGTTACTCGGCGGATCAGCCCCAGCATTTT. Protein sequence: CASSYSADQPQHF.